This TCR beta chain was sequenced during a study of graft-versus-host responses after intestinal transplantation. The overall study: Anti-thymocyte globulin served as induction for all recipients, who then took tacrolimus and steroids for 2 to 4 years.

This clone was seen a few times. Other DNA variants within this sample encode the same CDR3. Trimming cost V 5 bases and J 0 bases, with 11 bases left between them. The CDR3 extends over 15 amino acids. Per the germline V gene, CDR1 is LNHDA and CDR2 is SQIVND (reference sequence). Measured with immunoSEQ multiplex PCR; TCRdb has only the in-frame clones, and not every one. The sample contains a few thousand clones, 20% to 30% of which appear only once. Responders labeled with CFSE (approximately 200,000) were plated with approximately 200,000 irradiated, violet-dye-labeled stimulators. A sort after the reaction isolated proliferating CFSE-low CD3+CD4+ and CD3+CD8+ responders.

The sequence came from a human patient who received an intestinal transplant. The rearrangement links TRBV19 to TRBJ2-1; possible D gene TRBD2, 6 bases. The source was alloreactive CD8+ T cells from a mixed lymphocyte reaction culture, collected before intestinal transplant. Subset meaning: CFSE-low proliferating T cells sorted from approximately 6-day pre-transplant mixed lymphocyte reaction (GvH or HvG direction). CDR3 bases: TGTGCCAGTAGTTTGGCGGGAAGCTCCTACAATGAGCAGTTCTTC. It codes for CASSLAGSSYNEQFF.